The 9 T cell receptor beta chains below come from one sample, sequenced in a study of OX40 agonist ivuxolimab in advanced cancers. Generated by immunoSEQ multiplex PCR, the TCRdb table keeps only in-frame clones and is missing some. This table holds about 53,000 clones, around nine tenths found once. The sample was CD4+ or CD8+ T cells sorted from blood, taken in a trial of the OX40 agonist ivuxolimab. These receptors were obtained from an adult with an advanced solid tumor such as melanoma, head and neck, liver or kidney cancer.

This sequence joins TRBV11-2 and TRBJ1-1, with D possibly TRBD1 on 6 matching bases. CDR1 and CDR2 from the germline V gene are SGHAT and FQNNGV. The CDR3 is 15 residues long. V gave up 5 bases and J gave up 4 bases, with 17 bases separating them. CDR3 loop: CASSPSGGRGTEAFF. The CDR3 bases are TGTGCCAGCAGCCCATCTGGGGGCAGGGGCACTGAAGCTTTCTTT.

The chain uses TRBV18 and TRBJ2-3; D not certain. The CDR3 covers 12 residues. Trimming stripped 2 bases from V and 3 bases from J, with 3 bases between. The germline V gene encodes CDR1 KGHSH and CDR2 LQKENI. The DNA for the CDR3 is TGTGCCAGCTCACCAGCGACAGATACGCAGTATTTT. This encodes CASSPATDTQYF.

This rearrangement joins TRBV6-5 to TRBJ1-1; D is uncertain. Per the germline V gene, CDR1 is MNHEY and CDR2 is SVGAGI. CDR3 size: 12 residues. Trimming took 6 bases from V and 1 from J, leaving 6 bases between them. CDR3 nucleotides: TGTGCCAGCAGCAGAACGAACACTGAAGCTTTCTTT. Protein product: CASSRTNTEAFF.

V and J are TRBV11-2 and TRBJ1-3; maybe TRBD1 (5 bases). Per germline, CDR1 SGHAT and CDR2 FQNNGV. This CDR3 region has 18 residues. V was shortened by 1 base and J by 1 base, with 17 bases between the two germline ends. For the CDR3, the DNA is TGTGCCAGCAGCTTAGTGGTTGGTTGGGGCCGTTCTGGAAACACCATATATTTT. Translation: CASSLVVGWGRSGNTIYF. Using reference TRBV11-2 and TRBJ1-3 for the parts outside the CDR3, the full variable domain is EAGVAQSPRYKIIEKRQSVAFWCNPISGHATLYWYQQILGQGPKLLIQFQNNGVVDDSQLPKDRFSAERLKGVDSTLKIQPAKLEDSAVYLCASSLVVGWGRSGNTIYFGEGSWLTVV.

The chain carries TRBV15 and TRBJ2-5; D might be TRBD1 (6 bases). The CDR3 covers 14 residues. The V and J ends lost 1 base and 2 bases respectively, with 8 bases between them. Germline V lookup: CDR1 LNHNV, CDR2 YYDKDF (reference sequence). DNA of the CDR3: TGTGCCACCAGCAGAGTTGGACAGCAAGAGACCCAGTACTTC. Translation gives CATSRVGQQETQYF.

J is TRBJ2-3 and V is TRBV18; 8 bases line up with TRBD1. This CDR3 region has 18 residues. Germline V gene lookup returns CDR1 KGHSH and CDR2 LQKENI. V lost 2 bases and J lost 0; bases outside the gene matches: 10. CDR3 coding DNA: TGTGCCAGCTCACCAAGAGACAGGGGAAAAGCTAGCACAGATACGCAGTATTTT. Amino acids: CASSPRDRGKASTDTQYF.

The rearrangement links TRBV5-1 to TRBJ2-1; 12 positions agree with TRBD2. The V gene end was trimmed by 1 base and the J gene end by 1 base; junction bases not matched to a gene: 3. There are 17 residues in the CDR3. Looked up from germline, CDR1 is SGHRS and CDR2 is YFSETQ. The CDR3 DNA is TGCGCCAGCAGCTTGTCCCTAGCGGGAGGGTCCTACAATGAGCAGTTCTTC. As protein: CASSLSLAGGSYNEQFF. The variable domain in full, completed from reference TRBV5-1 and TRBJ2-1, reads KAGVTQTPRYLIKTRGQQVTLSCSPISGHRSVSWYQQTPGQGLQFLFEYFSETQRNKGNFPGRFSGRQFSNSRSEMNVSTLELGDSALYLCASSLSLAGGSYNEQFFGPGTRLTVL.

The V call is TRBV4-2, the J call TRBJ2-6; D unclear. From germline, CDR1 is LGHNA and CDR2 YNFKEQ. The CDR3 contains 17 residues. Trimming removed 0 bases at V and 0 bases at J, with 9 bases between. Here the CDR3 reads CASSQDRLISGANVLTF. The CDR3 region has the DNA TGTGCCAGCAGCCAAGATAGACTGATCTCTGGGGCCAACGTCCTGACTTTC.

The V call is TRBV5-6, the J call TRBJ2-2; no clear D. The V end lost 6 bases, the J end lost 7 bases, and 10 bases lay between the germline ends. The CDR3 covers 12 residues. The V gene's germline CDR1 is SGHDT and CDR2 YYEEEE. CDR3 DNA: TGTGCCAGCACCGTACCGGGCGGGGAGCTGTTTTTT. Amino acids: CASTVPGGELFF.